Below, 23 T cell receptor beta chains from the same sample are listed, as sequenced in a study of sequential checkpoint blockade in melanoma. The treatment is: randomized to nivolumab then ipilimumab (arm A) or the reverse (arm B). The data were produced by immunoSEQ multiplex PCR, yet TCRdb's version contains in-frame clones alone and is incomplete. Altogether 15,000 to 20,000 clones are present, over 60% being singletons, with the ten largest covering approximately 20%. The source was CD8+ T cells sorted from blood (inferred from file names), collected from a patient given nivolumab and ipilimumab in sequence. The receptors stem from a human donor with melanoma.

This chain joins TRBV7-8 and TRBJ1-2; D remains ambiguous. Looked up from germline, CDR1 is SGHVS and CDR2 is FQNEAQ. The CDR3 extends over 13 amino acids. Trimming cost V 2 bases and J 4 bases, with 8 bases left between them. The CDR3 DNA follows: TGTGCCAGCAGCTTATGGAGGTCCTATGGCTACACCTTC. This encodes CASSLWRSYGYTF.

This clone has only a few counts. The V gene is TRBV4-2, the J gene TRBJ1-6, with 7 bases that match TRBD1. The CDR3 runs 14 residues. J was trimmed by 7 bases and V by 5 bases; bases with no gene match: 5. Germline loops: CDR1 LGHNA, CDR2 YNFKEQ. The CDR3 region is CASSEGDRNSPLHF. CDR3 DNA sequence: TGTGCCAGCAGCGAAGGGGACAGAAATTCACCCCTCCACTTT.

This rearrangement joins TRBV5-1 to TRBJ2-7; TRBD1 matches at 9 bases. This CDR3 comprises 14 residues. V lost 3 bases, J lost 3 bases, and 4 bases stayed unmatched. From germline, CDR1 is SGHRS and CDR2 YFSETQ. CDR3 protein: CASSWGQGNYEQYF. CDR3 sequence (DNA): TGCGCCAGCAGCTGGGGACAGGGTAACTACGAGCAGTACTTC.

Only a few counts were recorded for this clone. V is TRBV4-1 and J is TRBJ1-2, with 8 bases lining up with TRBD1. The CDR3 is made up of 15 amino acids. In germline, CDR1 is MGHRA, CDR2 YSYEKL. V lost 3 bases, J lost 2 bases, and 5 bases stayed unmatched. The CDR3 DNA sequence: TGCGCCAGCAGCCACCCCGGGACAGGAAACTATGGCTACACCTTC. Residues: CASSHPGTGNYGYTF.

This clone was detected only a few times. The rearrangement links TRBV6-5 to TRBJ2-2; D unresolved. This CDR3 has 14 amino acids. Trimming took 6 bases from V and 6 from J, leaving 14 bases between them. Germline CDR1 reads MNHEY; CDR2 reads SVGAGI. This CDR3 reads CASSRSLEAGELFF. CDR3 nucleotide sequence: TGTGCCAGCAGCCGCAGTCTTGAAGCCGGGGAGCTGTTTTTT.

This chain uses TRBV10-3 with TRBJ1-4, with no clear D. Trimming took off 3 bases at V and 4 bases at J, with 6 bases between the two ends. The CDR3 covers 13 residues. Germline assignment: CDR1 ENHRY and CDR2 SYGVKD. Written as DNA, the CDR3 is TGTGCCATCAGTGATGGCCATAATGAAAAACTGTTTTTT. Its translation: CAISDGHNEKLFF.

The table lists this clone with a few counts. The rearrangement uses TRBV7-3 and TRBJ2-1; possibly TRBD2 for D (6 bases). This CDR3 contains 14 residues. The germline gives CDR1 SGHTA, CDR2 FQGTGA. The V gene lost 3 bases and the J gene lost 5 bases, with 11 bases spanning the gap. Here the CDR3 DNA reads TGTGCCAGCAGCTTGGGGACTGGTGACAATGAGCAGTTCTTC. Translation: CASSLGTGDNEQFF.

By share, this clone counts as medium-sized. V is TRBV10-1 and J is TRBJ2-7; D is unclear. V dropped 3 bases and J dropped 0 bases, with 6 bases sitting between them. The CDR3 consists of 13 residues. Germline V gene sequence: CDR1 WNHNN, CDR2 SYGVQD (reference sequence). CDR3 in DNA: TGCGCCAGCAGTGATGGCCTCTCCTACGAGCAGTACTTC. Amino acid sequence: CASSDGLSYEQYF.

This clone was found once. This chain joins TRBV20-1 and TRBJ1-1; 7 positions match TRBD1. Germline CDR1 and CDR2: DFQATT and SNEGSKA (reference sequence). This CDR3 spans 11 amino acids. Here the CDR3 DNA reads TGCGGTATTTCAGGGGGCACTGAAGCTTTCTTT. Encoded protein: CGISGGTEAFF.

The chain is built from TRBV12-5 and TRBJ2-5, with D possibly matching TRBD2 (6 bases). The germline gives CDR1 LGHNT, CDR2 FRNRAP. The CDR3 is 15 residues long. Trimming shortened V by 5 bases and J by 5 bases, and 18 bases separated the two germline ends. The CDR3 spells CASGPSAPDPETQYF. The CDR3 DNA sequence: TGTGCTAGTGGTCCTAGCGCGCCTGATCCTGAGACCCAGTACTTC.

The chain carries TRBV7-9 and TRBJ2-7, with 11 bases aligning to TRBD2. The germline gives CDR1 SEHNR, CDR2 FQNEAQ (reference sequence). This CDR3 is 15 amino acids long. With 4 bases clipped from V and 1 base from J, the junction kept 3 bases outside the gene matches. The CDR3 DNA follows: TGTGCCAGCAGCTCCCGGACTAGCGGGTCCTACGAGCAGTACTTC. Amino acids: CASSSRTSGSYEQYF.

This chain uses TRBV6-1 with TRBJ2-7; TRBD2 aligns across 7 bases. The CDR3 is made up of 16 amino acids. J gave up 6 bases and V 2 bases, and 13 bases lay outside the gene matches. The germline V gene encodes CDR1 MNHNS and CDR2 SASEGT. The CDR3 region has the DNA TGTGCCAGCAGTGAAAGGTTCGGCGGGAGTATGGGCGAGCAGTACTTC. Protein: CASSERFGGSMGEQYF.

Regarding this clone: Only one base separates this from a far larger clonotype, so it likely reflects a read error. This rearrangement joins TRBV4-2 to TRBJ2-1; 7 bases match TRBD2. Germline V gives CDR1 LGHNA, CDR2 YNFKEQ. CDR3 length: 16 amino acids. For the CDR3, the DNA is TGTGCCAGCAGACCGAGCGGGGCAAGCTCCTACAATGAGCAGCTCTTC. It encodes CASRPSGASSYNEQLF.

The chain is built from TRBV14 and TRBJ1-5; D unclear. The V and J ends lost 3 bases and 2 bases respectively, with 5 bases between them. The CDR3 contains 13 residues. Germline lookup yields CDR1 SGHDN and CDR2 FVKESK. CDR3 coding DNA: TGTGCCAGCAGCCAGGGCCGCAATCAGCCCCAGCATTTT. It translates to CASSQGRNQPQHF.

This chain uses TRBV30 with TRBJ2-3; D is undetermined. From germline, CDR1 is GTSNPN and CDR2 SVGIG (reference sequence). Trimming removed 0 bases at V and 1 base at J, with 8 bases between. This CDR3 comprises 14 residues. CDR3 residues: CAWSVGAGTDTQYF. For the CDR3, the DNA is TGTGCCTGGAGTGTTGGAGCTGGCACAGATACGCAGTATTTT. The full variable domain, rest sourced from reference TRBV30 and TRBJ2-3, is SQTIHQWPATLVQPVGSPLSLECTVEGTSNPNLYWYRQAAGRGLQLLFYSVGIGQISSEVPQNLSASRPQDRQFILSSKKLLLSDSGFYLCAWSVGAGTDTQYFGPGTRLTVL.

V gene TRBV9 combines with J gene TRBJ2-1; 8 bases match TRBD2. With V trimmed by 2 bases and J by 7 bases, 5 bases remained unmatched. Germline lookup yields CDR1 SGDLS and CDR2 YYNGEE. The CDR3 runs to 14 residues. The CDR3 loop reads CASSVGAGVNEQFF. The DNA of the CDR3 is TGTGCCAGCAGCGTCGGAGCGGGAGTGAATGAGCAGTTCTTC.

This chain links TRBV29-1 with TRBJ1-2; 7 bases align to TRBD1. The germline gives CDR1 SQVTM, CDR2 ANQGSEA. The V segment lost 7 bases and the J segment 7 bases; nucleotides outside the gene matches: 6. The CDR3 sequence is 11 residues long. CDR3: CSDGTGAGYTF. In nucleotides, the CDR3 is TGCAGCGACGGAACAGGGGCTGGCTACACCTTC.

The rearrangement uses TRBV5-1 and TRBJ1-1; 7 bases are a match to TRBD1. Germline values: CDR1 SGHRS, CDR2 YFSETQ. With 0 bases clipped from V and 6 bases from J, the junction kept 5 bases outside the gene matches. This CDR3 comprises 14 residues. The CDR3 sequence is CASSLAGTAPEAFF. The CDR3 nucleotides read TGCGCCAGCAGCTTGGCGGGGACAGCTCCTGAAGCTTTCTTT. Combining the CDR3 with reference TRBV5-1 and TRBJ1-1 gives the whole variable domain KAGVTQTPRYLIKTRGQQVTLSCSPISGHRSVSWYQQTPGQGLQFLFEYFSETQRNKGNFPGRFSGRQFSNSRSEMNVSTLELGDSALYLCASSLAGTAPEAFFGQGTRLTVV.

This clone was seen a handful of times. The chain employs TRBV10-3 and TRBJ1-2, with no clear D. Germline assignment: CDR1 ENHRY and CDR2 SYGVKD. The CDR3 covers 15 residues. Trimming shortened V by 10 bases and J by 5 bases, and 23 bases separated the two germline ends. CDR3 bases: TGTGCCAGCACCACATCCGGGGAAGGACTATATGGCTACACCTTC. Its translation: CASTTSGEGLYGYTF.

This sequence joins TRBV7-9 and TRBJ2-7, with D perhaps matching TRBD1 (5 bases). This CDR3 has 14 residues. The germline V and J ends were trimmed by 0 bases and 3 bases, with 9 bases remaining between them. The V gene's germline CDR1 is SEHNR and CDR2 FQNEAQ (reference sequence). CDR3: CASSLARVNYEQYF. The CDR3, as DNA: TGTGCCAGCAGCTTAGCCAGGGTGAACTACGAGCAGTACTTC.

The chain uses TRBV5-4 and TRBJ1-1; D not certain. Trimming stripped 1 base from V and 1 base from J, with 8 bases between. The CDR3 runs 14 residues. From germline, CDR1 is SGHNT and CDR2 YYREEE (reference sequence). The DNA for the CDR3 is TGTGCCAGCAGCTTGAACCGAGCGAACACTGAAGCTTTCTTT. This sequence encodes CASSLNRANTEAFF.

V gene TRBV2 combines with J gene TRBJ1-4; maybe TRBD1 (5 bases). Between the trimmed V and J ends, which lost 6 bases and 0 bases, there was a span of 14 bases. The CDR3 has 16 amino acids. Germline CDR1 and CDR2: SNHLY and FYNNEI. CDR3 sequence (DNA): TGTGCCAGCAGGGCCGGAGGGGAGGCAACTAATGAAAAACTGTTTTTT. It translates to CASRAGGEATNEKLFF.

The CDR3 DNA sequence: TGTGCCAGCAGCCAACGGGGTATTAACTATGGCTACACCTTC. Translated: CASSQRGINYGYTF. The V and J genes are TRBV5-6 and TRBJ1-2; D gene ambiguous. The ends were cut back, 4 bases at V and 1 base at J, with 11 bases in the middle. The germline V gene has CDR1 SGHDT and CDR2 YYEEEE. CDR3 size: 14 residues.